The sequence of this TCR beta chain was determined in a study of blood T cells in healthy people across ages. Broader study findings: Both higher diversity and more naive CD4+ cells marked long-lived donors when set against aged donors.

A J-beta primer mix and a sample-barcoded 5' primer were used in a second PCR of about 7 to 12 cycles. MiXCR, run by TCRdb on the 5' RACE reads, gives a single entry per CDR3 protein. The sample includes about 640,000 distinct CDR3 sequences, roughly 53% seen only once; the top ten take about two fifths. Concerning this clonotype itself: What it binds is unknown.

Germline-derived CDR1 and CDR2 are SGDLS and YYNGEE. The CDR3 is made up of 17 amino acids. J was trimmed by 7 bases and V by 0 bases; bases with no gene match: 8. Isolation recovered at least 7 million PBMCs from every sample. The sample consisted of blood. The chain links TRBV9 to TRBJ2-1; TRBD2 aligns across 12 bases. The clonotype was recovered from a man between 60 and 70 years old in good health. The CDR3 sequence: CASSVATSSGGVNEQFF. The CDR3 DNA is TGTGCCAGCAGCGTAGCTACGTCTAGCGGGGGGGTGAATGAGCAGTTCTTC. Full variable domain (missing parts from reference TRBV9 and TRBJ2-1): DSGVTQTPKHLITATGQRVTLRCSPRSGDLSVYWYQQSLDQGLQFLIQYYNGEERAKGNILERFSAQQFPDLHSELNLSSLELGDSALYFCASSVATSSGGVNEQFFGPGTRLTVL.